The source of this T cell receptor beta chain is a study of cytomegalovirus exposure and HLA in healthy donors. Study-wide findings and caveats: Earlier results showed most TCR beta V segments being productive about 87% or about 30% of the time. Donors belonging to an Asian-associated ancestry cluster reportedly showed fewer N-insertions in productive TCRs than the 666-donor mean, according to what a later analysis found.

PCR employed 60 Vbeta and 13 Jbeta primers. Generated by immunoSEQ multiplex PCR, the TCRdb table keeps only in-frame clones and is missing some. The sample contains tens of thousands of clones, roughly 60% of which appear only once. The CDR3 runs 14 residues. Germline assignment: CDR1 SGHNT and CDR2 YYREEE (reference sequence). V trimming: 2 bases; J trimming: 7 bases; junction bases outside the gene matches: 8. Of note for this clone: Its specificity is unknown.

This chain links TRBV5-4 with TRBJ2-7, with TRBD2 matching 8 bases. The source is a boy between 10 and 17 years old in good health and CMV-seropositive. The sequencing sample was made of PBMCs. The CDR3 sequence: CASSLGTRSREQYF. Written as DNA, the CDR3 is TGTGCCAGCAGCTTAGGGACTAGATCTCGTGAGCAGTACTTC.